The 22 T cell receptor beta chains below were found in one sample sequenced in a study of cytotoxic CD8 clonotypes in ibrutinib-treated CLL. TCRdb's copy holds only in-frame clones and misses some; the assay was immunoSEQ multiplex PCR. The sample includes about 310,000 clones, approximately 80% of them seen just once. Specimen: PBMCs, collected before ibrutinib treatment. The receptors derive from a human donor with chronic lymphocytic leukemia.

The chain recombines TRBV29-1 with TRBJ1-4, with TRBD1 identical over 11 bases. In germline, CDR1 is SQVTM, CDR2 ANQGSEA. V lost 2 bases, J lost 6 bases, and 2 bases stayed unmatched. The length of the CDR3 is 14 residues. The CDR3 sequence is CSVELGQGDEKLFF. As DNA, the CDR3 is TGCAGCGTTGAATTGGGACAGGGGGATGAAAAACTGTTTTTT.

DNA for the CDR3: TGTGCCAGCAGTTGGGACAGAACGTCATCCTATGGCTACACCTTC. Protein: CASSWDRTSSYGYTF. The chain links TRBV6-6 to TRBJ1-2, with 7 nucleotides matching TRBD1. V trimming: 4 bases; J trimming: 4 bases; junction bases outside the gene matches: 9. CDR1 is MNHNY and CDR2 is SVGAGI in the germline V gene (reference sequence). The CDR3 spans 15 residues.

This clone was seen a single time. This chain uses TRBV14 with TRBJ1-4; a possible D gene is TRBD1 (6 bases). The CDR3 has 15 residues. The germline V gene has CDR1 SGHDN and CDR2 FVKESK. Trimming left V 7 bases short and J 4 bases short, with 16 bases between. The CDR3 protein is CASNLRTANNEKLFF. DNA for the CDR3: TGTGCCAGCAACCTTCGGACAGCGAATAATGAAAAACTGTTTTTT. Supplemented by reference TRBV14 and TRBJ1-4, the full variable domain reads EAGVTQFPSHSVIEKGQTVTLRCDPISGHDNLYWYRRVMGKEIKFLLHFVKESKQDESGMPNNRFLAERTGGTYSTLKVQPAELEDSGVYFCASNLRTANNEKLFFGSGTQLSVL.

This sequence joins TRBV27 and TRBJ1-5; 7 bases match TRBD1. Germline V gene lookup returns CDR1 MNHEY and CDR2 SMNVEV (reference sequence). The CDR3 has 19 amino acids. V was pared by 3 bases and J by 2 bases, with 16 bases of the junction left unmatched. The CDR3 is CASSLKGTARTPGNQPQHF. The CDR3 DNA sequence: TGTGCCAGCAGTTTGAAAGGGACAGCTCGAACCCCTGGCAATCAGCCCCAGCATTTT.

The chain uses TRBV5-4 and TRBJ1-2, with D uncertain. V gave up 4 bases and J gave up 6 bases, with 19 bases separating them. The germline CDR1 and CDR2 sequences are SGHNT and YYREEE (reference sequence). The CDR3 loop spans 15 amino acids. The CDR3 spells CASSPTEPRENGYTF. The CDR3 DNA sequence: TGTGCCAGCAGCCCGACGGAACCACGGGAGAATGGCTACACCTTC.

This clone was detected once. V is TRBV30 and J is TRBJ2-2; maybe TRBD1 (6 bases). The CDR3 loop spans 14 amino acids. Germline CDR1 is GTSNPN and CDR2 is SVGIG (reference sequence). V lost 4 bases, J lost 4 bases, and 13 bases lay in between. In DNA form, the CDR3 reads TGTGCCTGGACCACCGACAGGCCCACCGGGGAGCTGTTTTTT. It is translated as CAWTTDRPTGELFF.

V gene TRBV2 combines with J gene TRBJ2-7; 7 bases agree with TRBD2. Germline-derived CDR1 and CDR2 are SNHLY and FYNNEI. The CDR3 consists of 13 residues. Trimming at V came to 6 bases and at J to 3 bases, leaving 5 bases not matched to a gene. The CDR3 reads CASRASGVYEQYF. In nucleotides, the CDR3 is TGTGCCAGCAGAGCTAGCGGAGTCTACGAGCAGTACTTC.

The gene calls are TRBV6-5 and TRBJ2-7, with no clear D. There are 15 residues in the CDR3. V was trimmed by 2 bases and J by 1 base, leaving 12 bases between them. Germline loops: CDR1 MNHEY, CDR2 SVGAGI. In DNA, the CDR3 is TGTGCCAGCAGTTACACCCTAGATTTTTCCTACGAGCAGTACTTC. This sequence encodes CASSYTLDFSYEQYF.

This chain connects TRBV7-9 to TRBJ1-2, with 11 bases lining up with TRBD1. V was pared by 4 bases and J by 2 bases, with 3 bases of the junction left unmatched. Germline lookup yields CDR1 SEHNR and CDR2 FQNEAQ (reference sequence). This CDR3 has 15 amino acids. For the CDR3, the DNA is TGTGCCAGCAGCTCGGGACAGGGGGAGAACTATGGCTACACCTTC. Its protein product is CASSSGQGENYGYTF.

This clone was seen once. The V call is TRBV9, the J call TRBJ2-1; D may match TRBD1 or TRBD2 (5 bases each). The CDR3 extends over 16 amino acids. CDR1 SGDLS and CDR2 YYNGEE come from the germline V gene. Between the trimmed V and J ends, which lost 0 bases and 5 bases, there was a span of 15 bases. Here the CDR3 reads CASSVGDLYRDNEQFF. In nucleotides, the CDR3 is TGTGCCAGCAGCGTAGGGGACCTATACCGAGACAATGAGCAGTTCTTC.

The chain joins TRBV5-4 to TRBJ2-4; perhaps TRBD1 as D (6 bases). V was cut by 4 bases and J by 8 bases, with 13 bases left in between. This CDR3 has 13 residues. Germline CDR1 and CDR2: SGHNT and YYREEE (reference sequence). CDR3 amino acids: CASSGGPGDIQYF. CDR3 in DNA: TGTGCCAGCAGCGGGGGCCCCGGAGACATTCAGTACTTC.

V and J are TRBV7-2 and TRBJ2-5; D not resolved. V shed 1 base and J shed 5 bases, with 17 bases lying between them. Looked up from germline, CDR1 is SGHTA and CDR2 is FQGNSA. The CDR3 sequence is 16 residues long. The DNA for the CDR3 is TGTGCCAGCAGCTTAGAGGGCAGCCAATTCGTGGAGACCCAGTACTTC. Its translation: CASSLEGSQFVETQYF. The full variable domain, with the rest looked up from reference TRBV7-2 and TRBJ2-5, is GAGVSQSPSNKVTEKGKDVELRCDPISGHTALYWYRQSLGQGLEFLIYFQGNSAPDKSGLPSDRFSAERTGGSVSTLTIQRTQQEDSAVYLCASSLEGSQFVETQYFGPGTRLLVL.

The chain is built from TRBV5-6 and TRBJ2-7, with 8 bases identical to TRBD2. The CDR3 length is 15 residues. CDR1 and CDR2 (germline): SGHDT, YYEEEE. V trimming: 4 bases; J trimming: 3 bases; junction bases outside the gene matches: 9. The CDR3 nucleotides are TGTGCCAGCAGCGTCGGGGGGGTAATGGACTACGAGCAGTACTTC. This gives the protein CASSVGGVMDYEQYF.

The rearrangement links TRBV5-4 to TRBJ1-2; 8 bases fit TRBD1. CDR3 length: 16 amino acids. Germline V gene lookup returns CDR1 SGHNT and CDR2 YYREEE (reference sequence). V lost 0 bases, J lost 4 bases, and 8 bases stayed unmatched. In DNA form, the CDR3 reads TGTGCCAGCAGCTTGGGGATCTCGACAGGGGCCTATGGCTACACCTTC. Protein: CASSLGISTGAYGYTF.

The chain is built from TRBV7-2 and TRBJ1-5; D gene ambiguous. V shed 5 bases and J shed 3 bases, with 11 bases lying between them. The CDR3 length is 14 residues. Germline CDR1 is SGHTA and CDR2 is FQGNSA. The CDR3 DNA is TGTGCCAGCAGCGCGCGGGTAAACAATCAGCCCCAGCATTTT. Translation gives CASSARVNNQPQHF.

This chain links TRBV29-1 with TRBJ2-4; TRBD1 might be the D (5 bases). CDR1 is SQVTM and CDR2 is ANQGSEA in the germline V gene. Trimming pared 0 bases from V and 8 bases from J, leaving 5 bases between. CDR3 length: 11 amino acids. CDR3 amino acids: CSVEEGHIQYF. The DNA for the CDR3 is TGCAGCGTTGAAGAGGGGCACATTCAGTACTTC.

The DNA of the CDR3 is TGTGCCAGCAGCTTAGGGATTGCGGTCGAGCGGTACGAGCAGTACTTC. Its translation is CASSLGIAVERYEQYF. The chain recombines TRBV7-2 with TRBJ2-7; a weak D match, TRBD2 (5 bases). Trimming left V 1 base short and J 4 bases short, with 17 bases between. CDR1 and CDR2 (germline): SGHTA, FQGNSA. The CDR3 is 16 amino acids.

Regarding this clone: The sample contains more than one DNA sequence encoding this CDR3. The chain couples TRBV29-1 to TRBJ1-3; possibly TRBD1 for D (5 bases). The length of the CDR3 is 13 residues. Deletions cut 4 bases from V and 0 bases from J, with 7 bases between. Germline V lookup: CDR1 SQVTM, CDR2 ANQGSEA. The CDR3, as DNA: TGCAGCGTTGTCAGGGACTCTGGAAACACCATATATTTT. Translating gives CSVVRDSGNTIYF.

CDR3 amino acids: CASSRGILSRGNTIYF. The CDR3 nucleotides are TGTGCCAGTAGTCGGGGGATCCTCTCGAGGGGAAACACCATATATTTT. V is TRBV19 and J is TRBJ1-3, with D perhaps TRBD1 (5 bases). With 5 bases removed from V and 4 bases from J, the gap between germline ends came to 18 bases. CDR1 and CDR2 (germline): LNHDA, SQIVND (reference sequence). The CDR3 covers 16 residues.

This clone has a single count. This chain joins TRBV10-3 and TRBJ1-5, with 9 bases that match TRBD1. CDR1 and CDR2 from the germline V gene are ENHRY and SYGVKD. The CDR3 has 16 amino acids. With 5 bases clipped from V and 4 bases from J, the junction kept 9 bases outside the gene matches. This CDR3 reads CAISSGTGLINQPQHF. The CDR3 DNA reads as TGTGCCATCAGTTCGGGGACAGGGTTGATTAATCAGCCCCAGCATTTT.

The chain uses TRBV10-3 and TRBJ1-1; a weak D match, TRBD1 (6 bases). The V end lost 0 bases, the J end lost 4 bases, and 9 bases lay between the germline ends. The CDR3 contains 14 residues. Germline V gene sequence: CDR1 ENHRY, CDR2 SYGVKD. The CDR3 region has the DNA TGTGCCATCAGTGAGTCTAGGGGGGCCACTGAAGCTTTCTTT. It yields the protein CAISESRGATEAFF.

This rearrangement joins TRBV5-1 to TRBJ2-7; D is uncertain. In germline, CDR1 is SGHRS, CDR2 YFSETQ. This CDR3 region has 16 residues. V shed 2 bases and J shed 2 bases, with 17 bases lying between them. CDR3 nucleotides: TGCGCCAGCAGCTTACGGCTCACTTCGATCGCCTACGAGCAGTACTTC. Residues: CASSLRLTSIAYEQYF.